A selection of T cell receptor beta chains follows, all from one sample in a study of control samples from healthy donors and cancer patients. The method was immunoSEQ multiplex PCR; TCRdb's version includes in-frame clones alone and lacks a portion of them. The profile shows under 450,000 clones, approximately 90% of them singletons. Sequencing used PBMCs. The receptors shown here come from a middle-aged man with head and neck cancer. CDR3s include the opening cysteine and the closing phenylalanine or tryptophan. Each record gives: D gene, clone size, V gene, J gene, CDR3 protein, CDR3 DNA. The D gene is left open where the match is weak. Some rows mark clone size as missing; the rest say once, few, many or name a class of expanded clone.

D gene: NA; clone size: NA; V gene: TRBV7-2; J gene: TRBJ1-2; CDR3 protein: CASSPMDLTVFHGYTF; CDR3 DNA: TGTGCCAGCAGCCCGATGGATCTTACCGTCTTCCATGGCTACACCTTC
D gene: NA; clone size: NA; V gene: TRBV11-1; J gene: TRBJ1-1; CDR3 protein: CASSLRDISRNTEAFF; CDR3 DNA: TGTGCCAGCAGCCTCAGGGACATTAGTAGGAACACTGAAGCTTTCTTT
D gene: TRBD1; clone size: NA; V gene: TRBV25-1; J gene: TRBJ2-7; CDR3 protein: CASRHPGGASYEQYF; CDR3 DNA: TGTGCCAGCCGACACCCAGGGGGCGCGTCCTACGAGCAGTACTTC
D gene: TRBD2; clone size: NA; V gene: TRBV7-9; J gene: TRBJ2-1; CDR3 protein: CASSPQTSGVYNEQFF; CDR3 DNA: TGTGCCAGCAGCCCCCAGACTAGCGGGGTCTACAATGAGCAGTTCTTC
D gene: NA; clone size: NA; V gene: TRBV3-1/TRBV3-2; J gene: TRBJ2-7; CDR3 protein: CASSPGEGDPYEQYF; CDR3 DNA: TGTGCCAGCAGCCCCGGGGAGGGGGACCCCTACGAGCAGTACTTC
D gene: NA; clone size: NA; V gene: TRBV27; J gene: TRBJ2-2; CDR3 protein: CASSLLASNTGELFF; CDR3 DNA: TGTGCCAGCAGTTTACTAGCCTCGAACACCGGGGAGCTGTTTTTT
D gene: NA; clone size: once; V gene: TRBV6-5; J gene: TRBJ2-7; CDR3 protein: CASSAADPTGCEQYF; CDR3 DNA: TGTGCCAGCAGCGCAGCGGACCCCACGGGATGCGAGCAGTACTTC
D gene: NA; clone size: NA; V gene: TRBV3-1/TRBV3-2; J gene: TRBJ1-6; CDR3 protein: CASSQEEGRGWNSPLHF; CDR3 DNA: TGTGCCAGCAGCCAAGAGGAGGGGAGGGGGTGGAATTCACCCCTCCACTTT
D gene: NA; clone size: NA; V gene: TRBV2; J gene: TRBJ2-1; CDR3 protein: CASDDRGALNEQFF; CDR3 DNA: TGTGCCAGCGATGACCGGGGGGCCCTCAATGAGCAGTTCTTC
D gene: NA; clone size: NA; V gene: TRBV5-4; J gene: TRBJ1-1; CDR3 protein: CASSLASVGISEAFF; CDR3 DNA: TGTGCCAGCAGCTTGGCTTCGGTAGGAATCTCTGAAGCTTTCTTT
D gene: NA; clone size: NA; V gene: TRBV27; J gene: TRBJ1-2; CDR3 protein: CASSLSFTGLSYGYTF; CDR3 DNA: TGTGCCAGCAGTTTATCTTTTACAGGACTTAGCTATGGCTACACCTTC
D gene: NA; clone size: NA; V gene: TRBV7-3; J gene: TRBJ1-1; CDR3 protein: CASSFGEGVSEAFF; CDR3 DNA: TGTGCCAGCAGCTTCGGGGAGGGGGTCTCTGAAGCTTTCTTT
D gene: TRBD2; clone size: NA; V gene: TRBV5-1; J gene: TRBJ2-1; CDR3 protein: CASSLDRGLAGGRSSYNEQFF; CDR3 DNA: TGCGCCAGCAGCCTCGATCGAGGACTAGCGGGGGGGCGCAGCTCCTACAATGAGCAGTTCTTC
D gene: TRBD2; clone size: once; V gene: TRBV10-3; J gene: TRBJ2-3; CDR3 protein: CAIKRTSESTDTQYF; CDR3 DNA: TGTGCCATCAAACGGACTAGTGAGTCCACAGATACGCAGTATTTT
D gene: TRBD1; clone size: once; V gene: TRBV25-1; J gene: TRBJ1-5; CDR3 protein: CASSHPGQGGNQPQHF; CDR3 DNA: TGTGCCAGCAGTCATCCGGGACAGGGTGGAAATCAGCCCCAGCATTTT
D gene: NA; clone size: NA; V gene: TRBV13; J gene: TRBJ1-1; CDR3 protein: CASSFSEAVGTEAFF; CDR3 DNA: TGTGCCAGCAGCTTCAGCGAGGCAGTCGGTACTGAAGCTTTCTTT
D gene: TRBD1; clone size: NA; V gene: TRBV10-3; J gene: TRBJ1-1; CDR3 protein: CAISESTGQGVDTEAFF; CDR3 DNA: TGTGCCATCAGTGAGTCGACTGGACAGGGGGTGGACACTGAAGCTTTCTTT
D gene: NA; clone size: NA; V gene: TRBV2; J gene: TRBJ2-7; CDR3 protein: CASSGGISYEQYF; CDR3 DNA: TGTGCCAGCAGTGGCGGAATCTCCTACGAGCAGTACTTC
D gene: NA; clone size: NA; V gene: TRBV5-5; J gene: TRBJ2-2; CDR3 protein: CASSPIAAGELFF; CDR3 DNA: TGTGCCAGCAGCCCTATAGCGGCCGGGGAGCTGTTTTTT
D gene: TRBD2; clone size: NA; V gene: TRBV7-8; J gene: TRBJ2-1; CDR3 protein: CASRLAGTSGSTAQGDEQFF; CDR3 DNA: TGTGCCAGCAGGCTCGCCGGGACTAGCGGGAGTACGGCGCAGGGGGATGAGCAGTTCTTC
D gene: NA; clone size: NA; V gene: TRBV6-2/TRBV6-3; J gene: TRBJ2-5; CDR3 protein: CASSYFETQYF; CDR3 DNA: TGTGCCAGCAGTTATTTTGAGACCCAGTACTTC
D gene: NA; clone size: NA; V gene: TRBV28; J gene: TRBJ1-3; CDR3 protein: CASTRTVEENTIYF; CDR3 DNA: TGTGCCAGCACCCGGACAGTTGAAGAAAACACCATATATTTT
D gene: TRBD2; clone size: NA; V gene: TRBV6-5; J gene: TRBJ2-7; CDR3 protein: CASNPGLALTYEQYF; CDR3 DNA: TGTGCCAGCAACCCAGGACTAGCGCTTACCTACGAGCAGTACTTC
D gene: NA; clone size: NA; V gene: TRBV14; J gene: TRBJ2-1; CDR3 protein: CASSQEFGNEQFF; CDR3 DNA: TGTGCCAGCAGCCAAGAGTTTGGAAATGAGCAGTTCTTC
D gene: NA; clone size: NA; V gene: TRBV27; J gene: TRBJ2-7; CDR3 protein: CASSPRKGPIYEQYF; CDR3 DNA: TGTGCCAGCAGCCCTCGAAAAGGCCCCATTTACGAGCAGTACTTC
D gene: NA; clone size: NA; V gene: TRBV9; J gene: TRBJ1-1; CDR3 protein: CASSVEEQNTEAFF; CDR3 DNA: TGTGCCAGCAGCGTAGAAGAGCAGAACACTGAAGCTTTCTTT
D gene: TRBD2; clone size: NA; V gene: TRBV4-2; J gene: TRBJ2-1; CDR3 protein: CASSQGTSGYNEQFF; CDR3 DNA: TGTGCCAGCAGCCAAGGGACTAGCGGCTACAATGAGCAGTTCTTC
D gene: NA; clone size: NA; V gene: TRBV6-1; J gene: TRBJ1-5; CDR3 protein: CASSEIRQFNQPQHF; CDR3 DNA: TGTGCCAGCAGTGAAATCAGGCAGTTCAATCAGCCCCAGCATTTT